This paragraph covers one T cell receptor (beta chain) sequence. This sample was included in a study of T-cell reconstitution after alpha-beta-depleted transplantation in children. The TCRbeta library was prepared with unique molecular identifiers. From the PCR reads, TCRdb called clonotypes with MiXCR, one entry per CDR3 protein. The table records some 490,000 distinct CDR3 sequences, under 15% of them present only once. The CDR3 extends over 10 amino acids. V lost 7 bases, J lost 8 bases, and 8 bases lay in between. The source is a human donor who donated a stem cell graft to a child with combined immunodeficiency. This sample comprised PBMCs from the stem cell graft donor, obtained from the stem cell graft. The chain combines TRBV12-3 or TRBV12-4 with TRBJ1-2, with D possibly TRBD1 on 5 matching bases. The CDR3 DNA is TGTGCCAGCAAACAGGAGGGCTACACCTTC. Translating gives CASKQEGYTF.